A selection of T cell receptor beta chains follows, all from one sample in a study of blood T cell repertoires in COVID-19. The assay was immunoSEQ multiplex PCR, and TCRdb's table has in-frame clones only and misses some. The sample consists of tens of thousands of clones, approximately 89% of them appearing once. Sequenced sample: peripheral blood. These receptors were collected from a man aged 50 to 59 with acute or convalescent COVID-19. The CDR3 runs from the conserved cysteine through the conserved F or W. Fields, in order: D gene, V gene, clone size, J gene, CDR3 length, CDR3 protein, CDR3 DNA. A D gene is named only where the DNA matches it firmly. Size is omitted from some rows. Given values are once, few, many or a class for expanded clones.

D: .; V: TRBV10-3; size: .; J: TRBJ1-1; length: 14; CDR3: CAIREGTTNTEAFF; DNA: TGTGCCATCAGGGAAGGCACTACGAACACTGAAGCTTTCTTT
D: TRBD2; V: TRBV10-2; size: .; J: TRBJ2-1; length: 17; CDR3: CASSVETSGSSYNEQFF; DNA: TGCGCCAGCAGTGTTGAGACTAGCGGTAGCTCCTACAATGAGCAGTTCTTC
D: .; V: TRBV28; size: .; J: TRBJ1-1; length: 16; CDR3: CASSLWSGDSGTEAFF; DNA: TGTGCCAGCAGTTTATGGTCAGGGGATTCGGGCACTGAAGCTTTCTTT
D: TRBD1; V: TRBV6-2/TRBV6-3; size: .; J: TRBJ1-2; length: 14; CDR3: CASSRTGGNYGYTF; DNA: TGTGCCAGCAGTAGAACAGGGGGGAACTATGGCTACACCTTC
D: TRBD1; V: TRBV27; size: once; J: TRBJ1-1; length: 17; CDR3: CASSPTRTGWANTEAFF; DNA: TGTGCCAGCAGTCCAACCCGGACAGGTTGGGCGAACACTGAAGCTTTCTTT
D: TRBD2; V: TRBV19; size: once; J: TRBJ2-7; length: 15; CDR3: CASSIGSGSSYEQYF; DNA: TGTGCCAGTAGTATAGGAAGCGGGAGCTCCTACGAGCAGTACTTC
D: TRBD2; V: TRBV19; size: .; J: TRBJ2-1; length: 15; CDR3: CASSRSSGSYNEQFF; DNA: TGTGCCAGTAGTAGATCTAGCGGCTCCTACAATGAGCAGTTCTTC
D: TRBD1; V: TRBV7-2; size: .; J: TRBJ1-5; length: 14; CDR3: CASSPRGVNQPQHF; DNA: TGTGCCAGCAGCCCCAGGGGGGTCAATCAGCCCCAGCATTTT
D: TRBD1; V: TRBV5-1; size: .; J: TRBJ1-5; length: 19; CDR3: CASSLGTGTGAYSNQPQHF; DNA: TGCGCCAGCAGCTTGGGTACCGGGACAGGGGCGTATAGCAATCAGCCCCAGCATTTT
D: .; V: TRBV4-1; size: .; J: TRBJ2-1; length: 17; CDR3: CASSQDNLLRAYNEQFF; DNA: TGCGCCAGCAGCCAGGATAATCTACTTCGGGCCTACAATGAGCAGTTCTTC
D: TRBD1; V: TRBV6-5; size: .; J: TRBJ2-5; length: 15; CDR3: CASKNGQGATETQYF; DNA: TGTGCCAGCAAAAACGGACAGGGGGCGACTGAGACCCAGTACTTC
D: TRBD2; V: TRBV19; size: .; J: TRBJ2-5; length: 15; CDR3: CASSFLAGGQETQYF; DNA: TGCGCCAGTAGTTTCCTAGCGGGGGGGCAAGAGACCCAGTACTTC
D: TRBD2; V: TRBV10-3; size: .; J: TRBJ2-5; length: 14; CDR3: CAISDGGDQETQYF; DNA: TGTGCCATCAGTGACGGGGGGGACCAAGAGACCCAGTACTTC
D: TRBD1; V: TRBV7-9; size: .; J: TRBJ1-4; length: 14; CDR3: CASSPPTGDEKLFF; DNA: TGTGCCAGCAGCCCCCCGACAGGGGATGAAAAACTGTTTTTT
D: .; V: TRBV19; size: .; J: TRBJ1-4; length: 15; CDR3: CASSIVHKGPEKLFF; DNA: TGTGCCAGTAGTATAGTACACAAGGGGCCCGAAAAACTGTTTTTT
D: .; V: TRBV18; size: .; J: TRBJ1-1; length: 13; CDR3: CASSSRGDTEAFF; DNA: TGTGCCAGCTCAAGTCGGGGGGACACTGAAGCTTTCTTT